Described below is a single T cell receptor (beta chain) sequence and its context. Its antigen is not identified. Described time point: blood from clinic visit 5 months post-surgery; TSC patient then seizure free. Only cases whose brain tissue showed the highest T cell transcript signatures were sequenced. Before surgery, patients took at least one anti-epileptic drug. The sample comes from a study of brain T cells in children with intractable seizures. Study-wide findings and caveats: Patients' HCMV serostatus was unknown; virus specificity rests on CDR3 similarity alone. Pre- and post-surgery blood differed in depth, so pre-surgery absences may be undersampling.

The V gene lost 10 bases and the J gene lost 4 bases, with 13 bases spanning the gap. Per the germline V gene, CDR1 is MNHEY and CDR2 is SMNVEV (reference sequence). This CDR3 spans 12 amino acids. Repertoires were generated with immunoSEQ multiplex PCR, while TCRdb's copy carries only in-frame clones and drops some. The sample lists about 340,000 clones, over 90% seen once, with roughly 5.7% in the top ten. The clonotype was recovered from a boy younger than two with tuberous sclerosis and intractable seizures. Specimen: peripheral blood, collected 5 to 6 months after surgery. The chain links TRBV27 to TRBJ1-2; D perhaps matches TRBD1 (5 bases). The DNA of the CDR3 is TGTGCCAACATTGTGGGGGTCTATGGCTACACCTTC. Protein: CANIVGVYGYTF.